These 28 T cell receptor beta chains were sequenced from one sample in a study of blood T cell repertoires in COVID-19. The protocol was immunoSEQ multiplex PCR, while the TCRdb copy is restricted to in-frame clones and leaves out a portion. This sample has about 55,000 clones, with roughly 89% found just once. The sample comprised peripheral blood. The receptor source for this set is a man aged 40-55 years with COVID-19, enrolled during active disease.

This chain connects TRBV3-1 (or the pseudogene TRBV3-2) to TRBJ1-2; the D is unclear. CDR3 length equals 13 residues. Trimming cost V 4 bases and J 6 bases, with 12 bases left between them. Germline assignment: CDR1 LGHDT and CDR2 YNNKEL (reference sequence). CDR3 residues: CASSPYLADGYTF. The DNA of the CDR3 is TGTGCCAGCAGCCCCTATTTGGCGGATGGCTACACCTTC.

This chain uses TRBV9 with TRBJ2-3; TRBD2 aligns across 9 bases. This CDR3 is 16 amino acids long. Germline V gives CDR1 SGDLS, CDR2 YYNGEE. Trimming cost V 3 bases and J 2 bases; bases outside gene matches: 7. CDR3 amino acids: CASSAQLAGVTDTQYF. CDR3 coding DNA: TGTGCCAGCAGCGCCCAACTAGCGGGCGTCACAGATACGCAGTATTTT.

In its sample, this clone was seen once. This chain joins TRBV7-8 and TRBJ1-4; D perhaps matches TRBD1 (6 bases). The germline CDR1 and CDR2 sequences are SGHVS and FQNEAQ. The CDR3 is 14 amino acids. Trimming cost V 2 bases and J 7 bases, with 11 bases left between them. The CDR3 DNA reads TGTGCCAGCAGCTTAAACAGGGAAGGTGAAAAACTGTTTTTT. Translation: CASSLNREGEKLFF.

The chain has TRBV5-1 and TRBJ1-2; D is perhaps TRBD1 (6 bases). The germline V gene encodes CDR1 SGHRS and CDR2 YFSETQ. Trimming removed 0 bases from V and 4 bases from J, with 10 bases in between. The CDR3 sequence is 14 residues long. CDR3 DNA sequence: TGCGCCAGCAGCTTGGGGGGGCCCTTCTATGGCTACACCTTC. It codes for CASSLGGPFYGYTF.

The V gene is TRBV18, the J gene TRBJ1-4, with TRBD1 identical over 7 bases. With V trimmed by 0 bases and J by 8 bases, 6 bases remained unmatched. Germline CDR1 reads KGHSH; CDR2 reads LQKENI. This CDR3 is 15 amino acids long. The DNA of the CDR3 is TGTGCCAGCTCACCACCGCCGACAGGGAGCGAAAAACTGTTTTTT. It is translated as CASSPPPTGSEKLFF.

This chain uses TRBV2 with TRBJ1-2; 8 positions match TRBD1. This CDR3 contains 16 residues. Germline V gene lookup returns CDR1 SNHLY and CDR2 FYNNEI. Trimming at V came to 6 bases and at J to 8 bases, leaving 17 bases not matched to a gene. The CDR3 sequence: CASRDSPGTGREGYTF. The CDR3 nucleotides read TGTGCCAGCAGGGACTCACCGGGGACAGGAAGGGAAGGCTACACCTTC. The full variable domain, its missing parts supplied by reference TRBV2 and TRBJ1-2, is EPEVTQTPSHQVTQMGQEVILRCVPISNHLYFYWYRQILGQKVEFLVSFYNNEISEKSEIFDDQFSVERPDGSNFTLKIRSTKLEDSAMYFCASRDSPGTGREGYTFGSGTRLTVV.

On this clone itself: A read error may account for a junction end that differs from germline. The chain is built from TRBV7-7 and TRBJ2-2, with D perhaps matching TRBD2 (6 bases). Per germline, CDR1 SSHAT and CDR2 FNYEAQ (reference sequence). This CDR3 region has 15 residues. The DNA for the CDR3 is TGTGCTAGCAGCCCCCGTGGAGGGTGGGTCGGGGAGCTGTTTTTT. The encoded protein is CASSPRGGWVGELFF.

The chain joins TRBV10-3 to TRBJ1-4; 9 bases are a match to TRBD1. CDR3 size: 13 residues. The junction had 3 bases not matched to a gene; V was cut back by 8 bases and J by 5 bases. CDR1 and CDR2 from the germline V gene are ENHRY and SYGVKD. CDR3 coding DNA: TGTGCCATCTCCGGGACAGGGAATGAAAAACTGTTTTTT. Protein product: CAISGTGNEKLFF.

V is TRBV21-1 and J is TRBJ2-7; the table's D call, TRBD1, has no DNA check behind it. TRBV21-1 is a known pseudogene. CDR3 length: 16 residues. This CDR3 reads CASSKDWGRHMDEQYF. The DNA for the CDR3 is TGTGCCAGCAGCAAAGACTGGGGGCGGCATATGGACGAGCAGTACTTC.

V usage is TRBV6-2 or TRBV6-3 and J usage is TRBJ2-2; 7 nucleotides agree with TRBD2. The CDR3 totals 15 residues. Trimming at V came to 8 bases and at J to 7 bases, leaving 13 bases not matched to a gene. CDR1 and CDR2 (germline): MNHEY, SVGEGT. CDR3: CASCRDGRKGGELFF. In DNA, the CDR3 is TGTGCCAGCTGCCGTGACGGGAGGAAGGGCGGGGAGCTGTTTTTT.

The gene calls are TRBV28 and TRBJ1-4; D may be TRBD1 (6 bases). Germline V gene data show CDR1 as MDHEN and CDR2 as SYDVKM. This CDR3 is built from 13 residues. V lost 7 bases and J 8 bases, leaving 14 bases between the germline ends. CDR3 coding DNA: TGTGCCAGCAACAGGGCACGTGGAGAAAAACTGTTTTTT. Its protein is CASNRARGEKLFF.

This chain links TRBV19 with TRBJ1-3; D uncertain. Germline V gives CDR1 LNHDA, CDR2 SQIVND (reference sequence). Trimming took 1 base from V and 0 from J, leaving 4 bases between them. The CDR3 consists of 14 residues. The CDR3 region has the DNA TGTGCCAGTAGTATAGGGGCCTCTGGAAACACCATATATTTT. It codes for CASSIGASGNTIYF.

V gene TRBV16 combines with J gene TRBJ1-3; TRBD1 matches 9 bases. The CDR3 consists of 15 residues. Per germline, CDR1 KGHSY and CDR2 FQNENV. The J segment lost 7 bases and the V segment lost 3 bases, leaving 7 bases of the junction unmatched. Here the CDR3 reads CASSHNGQGRNTIYF. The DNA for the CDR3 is TGTGCCAGCAGCCACAATGGACAGGGGAGGAACACCATATATTTT.

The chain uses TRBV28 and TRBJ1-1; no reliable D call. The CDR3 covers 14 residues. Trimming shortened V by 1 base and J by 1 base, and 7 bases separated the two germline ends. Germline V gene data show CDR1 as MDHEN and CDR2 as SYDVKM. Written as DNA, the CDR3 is TGTGCCAGCAGTTTATCTGCAGGGAACACTGAAGCTTTCTTT. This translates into CASSLSAGNTEAFF. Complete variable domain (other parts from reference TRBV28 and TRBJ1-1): DVKVTQSSRYLVKRTGEKVFLECVQDMDHENMFWYRQDPGLGLRLIYFSYDVKMKEKGDIPEGYSVSREKKERFSLILESASTNQTSMYLCASSLSAGNTEAFFGQGTRLTVV.

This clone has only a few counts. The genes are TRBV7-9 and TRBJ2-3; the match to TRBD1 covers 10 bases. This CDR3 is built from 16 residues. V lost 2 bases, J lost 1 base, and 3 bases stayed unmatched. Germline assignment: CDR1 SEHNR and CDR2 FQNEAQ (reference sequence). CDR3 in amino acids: CASSLPGTGGTDTQYF. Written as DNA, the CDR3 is TGTGCCAGCAGCTTACCGGGGACAGGGGGCACAGATACGCAGTATTTT.

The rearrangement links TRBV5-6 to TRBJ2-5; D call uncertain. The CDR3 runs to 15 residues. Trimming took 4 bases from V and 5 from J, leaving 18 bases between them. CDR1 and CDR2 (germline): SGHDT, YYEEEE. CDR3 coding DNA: TGTGCCAGCAGCAAAGACGAAACCCTCGGGGAGACCCAGTACTTC. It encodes CASSKDETLGETQYF.

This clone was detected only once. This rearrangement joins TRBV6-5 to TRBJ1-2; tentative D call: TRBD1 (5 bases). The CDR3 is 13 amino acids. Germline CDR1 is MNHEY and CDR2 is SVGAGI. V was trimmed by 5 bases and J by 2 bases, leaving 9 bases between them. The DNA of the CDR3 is TGTGCCAGCAGTCTCGCAGGGAACTATGGCTACACCTTC. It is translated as CASSLAGNYGYTF.

The CDR3 loop is CASSQGTLAKEQFF. CDR3 coding DNA: TGTGCCAGCAGCCAAGGAACATTAGCGAAAGAGCAGTTCTTC. The chain combines TRBV3-1 (or the pseudogene TRBV3-2) with TRBJ2-1; perhaps TRBD2 as D (5 bases). V lost 1 base and J lost 10, with 14 bases in between. The CDR3 length is 14 residues. The germline CDR1 and CDR2 sequences are LGHDT and YNNKEL (reference sequence).

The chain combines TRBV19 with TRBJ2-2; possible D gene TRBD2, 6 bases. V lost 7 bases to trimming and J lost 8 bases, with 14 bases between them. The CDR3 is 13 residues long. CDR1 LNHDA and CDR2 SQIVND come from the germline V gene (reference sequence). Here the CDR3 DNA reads TGTGCCAGTACCACAATGACTAGTGGGGAGCTGTTTTTT. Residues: CASTTMTSGELFF.

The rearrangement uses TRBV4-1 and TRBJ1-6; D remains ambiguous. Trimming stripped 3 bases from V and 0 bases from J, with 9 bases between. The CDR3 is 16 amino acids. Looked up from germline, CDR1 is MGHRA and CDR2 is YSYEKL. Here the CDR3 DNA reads TGCGCCAGCAGCCAGCAGCCAGGCTCCTATAATTCACCCCTCCACTTT. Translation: CASSQQPGSYNSPLHF.

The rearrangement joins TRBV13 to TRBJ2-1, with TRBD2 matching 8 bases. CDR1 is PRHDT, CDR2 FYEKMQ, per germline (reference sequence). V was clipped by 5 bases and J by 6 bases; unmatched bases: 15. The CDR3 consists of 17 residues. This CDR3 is CASSPAGGRLSGNEQFF. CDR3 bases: TGTGCCAGCAGCCCTGCGGGCGGGAGGCTTAGTGGCAATGAGCAGTTCTTC.

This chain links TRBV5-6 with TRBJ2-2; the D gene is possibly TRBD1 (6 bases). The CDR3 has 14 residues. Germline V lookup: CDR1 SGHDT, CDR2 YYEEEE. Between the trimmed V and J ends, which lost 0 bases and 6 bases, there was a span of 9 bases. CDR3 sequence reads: CASSLGRGAGELFF. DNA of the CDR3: TGTGCCAGCAGCTTGGGCAGGGGAGCCGGGGAGCTGTTTTTT.

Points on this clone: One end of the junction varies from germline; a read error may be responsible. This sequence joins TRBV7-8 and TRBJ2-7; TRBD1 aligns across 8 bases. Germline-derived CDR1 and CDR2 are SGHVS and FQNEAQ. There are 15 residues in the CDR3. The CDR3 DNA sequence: TGTGCCAGCAGTTTAGGGACAGGAGCCTCCTACGAGCAGTACTTC. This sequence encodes CASSLGTGASYEQYF.

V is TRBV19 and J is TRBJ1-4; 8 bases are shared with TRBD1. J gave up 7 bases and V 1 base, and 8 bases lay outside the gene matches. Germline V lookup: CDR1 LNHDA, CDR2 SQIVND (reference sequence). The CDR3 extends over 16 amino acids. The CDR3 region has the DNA TGTGCCAGTAGTATAGGCCTTCCGGACAGGGTTGAAAAACTGTTTTTT. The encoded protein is CASSIGLPDRVEKLFF.

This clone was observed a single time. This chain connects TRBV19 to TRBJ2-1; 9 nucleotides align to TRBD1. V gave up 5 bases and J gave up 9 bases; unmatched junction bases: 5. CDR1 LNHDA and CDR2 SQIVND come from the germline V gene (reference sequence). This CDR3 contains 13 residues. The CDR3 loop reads CASSSQGAIEQFF. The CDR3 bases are TGTGCCAGTAGTTCACAGGGGGCTATTGAGCAGTTCTTC. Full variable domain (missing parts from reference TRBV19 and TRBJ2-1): DGGITQSPKYLFRKEGQNVTLSCEQNLNHDAMYWYRQDPGQGLRLIYYSQIVNDFQKGDIAEGYSVSREKKESFPLTVTSAQKNPTAFYLCASSSQGAIEQFFGPGTRLTVL.

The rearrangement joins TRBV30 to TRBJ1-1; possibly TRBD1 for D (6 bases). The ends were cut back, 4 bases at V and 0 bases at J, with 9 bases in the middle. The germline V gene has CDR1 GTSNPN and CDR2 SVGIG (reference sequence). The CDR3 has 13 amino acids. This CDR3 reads CAWTGDMNTEAFF. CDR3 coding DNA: TGTGCCTGGACAGGGGACATGAACACTGAAGCTTTCTTT.

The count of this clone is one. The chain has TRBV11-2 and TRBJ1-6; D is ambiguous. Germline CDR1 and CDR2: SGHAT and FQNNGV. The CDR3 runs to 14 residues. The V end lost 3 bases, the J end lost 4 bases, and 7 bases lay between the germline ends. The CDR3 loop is CASSFSGYNSPLHF. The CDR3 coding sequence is TGTGCCAGCAGCTTCTCAGGATATAATTCACCCCTCCACTTT. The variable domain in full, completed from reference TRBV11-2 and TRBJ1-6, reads EAGVAQSPRYKIIEKRQSVAFWCNPISGHATLYWYQQILGQGPKLLIQFQNNGVVDDSQLPKDRFSAERLKGVDSTLKIQPAKLEDSAVYLCASSFSGYNSPLHFGNGTRLTVT.

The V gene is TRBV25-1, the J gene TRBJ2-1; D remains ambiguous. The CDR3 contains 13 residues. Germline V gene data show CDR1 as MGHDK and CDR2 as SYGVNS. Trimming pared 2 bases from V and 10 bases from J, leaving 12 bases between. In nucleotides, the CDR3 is TGTGCCAGCAGTGAAGCAGGTATAGGCGAGCAGTTCTTC. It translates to CASSEAGIGEQFF.